A single sample is the source of the 5 T cell receptor beta chains below, sequenced in a study of T cell responses to AZD1222 COVID-19 vaccine. This table comes from immunoSEQ multiplex PCR, and its TCRdb copy is limited to in-frame clones, with some not included. Among more than 100,000 clones listed, 85% to 90% were seen once. Sequenced material: peripheral blood, taken on day 0 of AZD1222 vaccination. The receptors stem from an adult in good health.

The chain recombines TRBV28 with TRBJ2-2; 12 bases fit TRBD2. Trimming cost V 2 bases and J 5 bases; bases outside gene matches: 6. The length of the CDR3 is 17 residues. Germline loops: CDR1 MDHEN, CDR2 SYDVKM. Written as DNA, the CDR3 is TGTGCCAGCAGTTTAAGGACCCTAGCGGGAGGGACCGGGGAGCTGTTTTTT. It specifies CASSLRTLAGGTGELFF.

V and J are TRBV3-1 (or the pseudogene TRBV3-2) and TRBJ2-7; the match to TRBD2 covers 11 bases. V trimming: 8 bases; J trimming: 3 bases; junction bases outside the gene matches: 12. This CDR3 spans 16 amino acids. Germline-derived CDR1 and CDR2 are LGHDT and YNNKEL (reference sequence). This CDR3 reads CASAWAGTSGNYEQYF. The CDR3 DNA reads as TGTGCCAGCGCCTGGGCCGGGACTAGCGGTAACTACGAGCAGTACTTC.

The chain uses TRBV7-6 and TRBJ1-6; 7 nucleotides align to TRBD1. V was clipped by 4 bases and J by 9 bases; unmatched bases: 6. The CDR3 is made up of 14 amino acids. CDR1 and CDR2 from the germline V gene are SGHVS and FNYEAQ. CDR3 nucleotide sequence: TGTGCCAGCAGCTCACAGGGGAGCGGTTCACCCCTCCACTTT. Residues: CASSSQGSGSPLHF. The full variable domain, in which reference TRBV7-6 and TRBJ1-6 provide the parts outside the CDR3, is GAGVSQSPRYKVTKRGQDVALRCDPISGHVSLYWYRQALGQGPEFLTYFNYEAQQDKSGLPNDRFSAERPEGSISTLTIQRTEQRDSAMYRCASSSQGSGSPLHFGNGTRLTVT.

This rearrangement joins TRBV9 to TRBJ2-5, with TRBD2 identical over 14 bases. Germline V gene sequence: CDR1 SGDLS, CDR2 YYNGEE. The V gene end was trimmed by 4 bases and the J gene end by 1 base; junction bases not matched to a gene: 3. The CDR3 consists of 16 residues. CDR3 sequence reads: CASSPGLAGGQETQYF. CDR3 nucleotide sequence: TGTGCCAGCAGCCCCGGACTAGCGGGGGGCCAAGAGACCCAGTACTTC.

This chain links TRBV29-1 with TRBJ1-4; D is unclear. The CDR3 contains 13 residues. Germline values: CDR1 SQVTM, CDR2 ANQGSEA. Between the trimmed V and J ends, which lost 5 bases and 0 bases, there was a span of 7 bases. CDR3 sequence reads: CSVYVATNEKLFF. The CDR3 region has the DNA TGCAGCGTTTATGTAGCAACTAATGAAAAACTGTTTTTT.